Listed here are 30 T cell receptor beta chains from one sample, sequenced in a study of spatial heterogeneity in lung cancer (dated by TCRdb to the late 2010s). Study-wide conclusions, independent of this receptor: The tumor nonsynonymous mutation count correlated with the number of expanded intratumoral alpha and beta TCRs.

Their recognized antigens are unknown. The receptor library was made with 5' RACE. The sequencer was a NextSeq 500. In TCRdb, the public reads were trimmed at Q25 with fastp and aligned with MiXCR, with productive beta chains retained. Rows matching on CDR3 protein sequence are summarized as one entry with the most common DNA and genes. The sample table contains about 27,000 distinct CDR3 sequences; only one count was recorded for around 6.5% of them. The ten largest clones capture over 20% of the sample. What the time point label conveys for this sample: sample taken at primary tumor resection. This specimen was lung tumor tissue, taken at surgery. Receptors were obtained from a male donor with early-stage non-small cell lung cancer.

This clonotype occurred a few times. The CDR3 DNA sequence: TGCAGTGCTTTGGACGGCAATCAGCCCCAGCATTTT. This sequence encodes CSALDGNQPQHF. The gene calls are TRBV20-1 and TRBJ1-5; the D is unclear. CDR1 and CDR2 (germline): DFQATT, SNEGSKA (reference sequence). Trimming took 5 bases from V and 2 from J, leaving 7 bases between them. There are 12 residues in the CDR3.

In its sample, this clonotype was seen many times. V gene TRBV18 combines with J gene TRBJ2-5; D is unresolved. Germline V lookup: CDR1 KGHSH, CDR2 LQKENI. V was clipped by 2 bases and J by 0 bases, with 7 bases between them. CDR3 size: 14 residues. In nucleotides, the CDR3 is TGTGCCAGCTCACCAGATTACAACCAAGAGACCCAGTACTTC. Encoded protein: CASSPDYNQETQYF.

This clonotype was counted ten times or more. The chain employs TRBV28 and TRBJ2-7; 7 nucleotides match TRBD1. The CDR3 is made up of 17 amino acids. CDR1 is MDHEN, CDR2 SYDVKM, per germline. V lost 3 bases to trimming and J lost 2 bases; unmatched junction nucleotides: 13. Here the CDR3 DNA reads TGTGCCAGCAGTTTTGGGACAGCTGTATCTGACACCTACGAGCAGTACTTC. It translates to CASSFGTAVSDTYEQYF.

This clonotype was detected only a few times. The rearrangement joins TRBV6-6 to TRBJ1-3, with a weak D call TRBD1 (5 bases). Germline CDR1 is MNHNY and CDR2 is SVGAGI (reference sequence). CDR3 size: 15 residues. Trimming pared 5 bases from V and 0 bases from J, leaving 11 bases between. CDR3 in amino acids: CASSPGRTSGNTIYF. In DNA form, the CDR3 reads TGTGCCAGCAGTCCAGGGCGCACCTCTGGAAACACCATATATTTT.

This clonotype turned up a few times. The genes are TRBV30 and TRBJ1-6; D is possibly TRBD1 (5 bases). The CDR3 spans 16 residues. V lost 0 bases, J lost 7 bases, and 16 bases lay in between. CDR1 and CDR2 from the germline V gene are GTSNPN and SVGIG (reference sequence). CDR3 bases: TGTGCCTGGAGTGTTAGCCCGGACACTCCAAATTCACCCCTCCACTTT. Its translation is CAWSVSPDTPNSPLHF. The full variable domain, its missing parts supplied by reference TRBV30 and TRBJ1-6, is SQTIHQWPATLVQPVGSPLSLECTVEGTSNPNLYWYRQAAGRGLQLLFYSVGIGQISSEVPQNLSASRPQDRQFILSSKKLLLSDSGFYLCAWSVSPDTPNSPLHFGNGTRLTVT.

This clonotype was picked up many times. For the CDR3, the DNA is TGCGCCAGCAGCCAATCTTTGGACAGGCCCCATCAGCCCCAGCATTTT. This gives the protein CASSQSLDRPHQPQHF. V gene TRBV4-1 combines with J gene TRBJ1-5; 7 nucleotides match TRBD1. V gave up 2 bases and J gave up 5 bases; unmatched junction bases: 9. Per germline, CDR1 MGHRA and CDR2 YSYEKL. The CDR3 is 16 amino acids.

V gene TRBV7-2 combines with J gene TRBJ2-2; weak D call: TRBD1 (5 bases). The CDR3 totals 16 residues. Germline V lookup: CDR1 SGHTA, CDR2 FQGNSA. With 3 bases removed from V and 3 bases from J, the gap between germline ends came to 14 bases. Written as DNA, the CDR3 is TGTGCCAGCAGCTTGTTTGGTTCAGGGCACACCGGGGAGCTGTTTTTT. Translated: CASSLFGSGHTGELFF. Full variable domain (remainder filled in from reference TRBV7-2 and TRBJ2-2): GAGVSQSPSNKVTEKGKDVELRCDPISGHTALYWYRQSLGQGLEFLIYFQGNSAPDKSGLPSDRFSAERTGGSVSTLTIQRTQQEDSAVYLCASSLFGSGHTGELFFGEGSRLTVL.

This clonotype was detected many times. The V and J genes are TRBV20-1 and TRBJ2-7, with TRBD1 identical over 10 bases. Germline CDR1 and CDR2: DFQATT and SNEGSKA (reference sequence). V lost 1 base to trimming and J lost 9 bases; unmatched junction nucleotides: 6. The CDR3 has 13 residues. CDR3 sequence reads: CSARAGTGAGQYF. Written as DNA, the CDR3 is TGCAGTGCTAGAGCCGGGACAGGGGCGGGGCAGTACTTC.

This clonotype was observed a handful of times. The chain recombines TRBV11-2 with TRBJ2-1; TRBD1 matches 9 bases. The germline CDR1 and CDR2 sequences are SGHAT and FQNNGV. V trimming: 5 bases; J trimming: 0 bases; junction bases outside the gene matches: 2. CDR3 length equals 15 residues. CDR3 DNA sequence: TGTGCCAGCAGCATGGGACAGGGCTCCTACAATGAGCAGTTCTTC. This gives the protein CASSMGQGSYNEQFF.

In DNA form, the CDR3 reads TGCGCCAGCGCTACAGGGGGACCCTACAATGAGCAGTTCTTC. Protein product: CASATGGPYNEQFF. The chain couples TRBV5-1 to TRBJ2-1; 8 bases are shared with TRBD1. J gave up 2 bases and V 7 bases, and 5 bases lay outside the gene matches. The CDR3 is 14 residues long. Germline values: CDR1 SGHRS, CDR2 YFSETQ.

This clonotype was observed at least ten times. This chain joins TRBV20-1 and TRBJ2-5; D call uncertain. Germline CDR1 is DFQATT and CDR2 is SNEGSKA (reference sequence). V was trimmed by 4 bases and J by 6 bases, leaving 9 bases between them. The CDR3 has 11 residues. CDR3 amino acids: CSATRDQTQYF. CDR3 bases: TGCAGTGCTACTAGGGATCAGACCCAGTACTTC.

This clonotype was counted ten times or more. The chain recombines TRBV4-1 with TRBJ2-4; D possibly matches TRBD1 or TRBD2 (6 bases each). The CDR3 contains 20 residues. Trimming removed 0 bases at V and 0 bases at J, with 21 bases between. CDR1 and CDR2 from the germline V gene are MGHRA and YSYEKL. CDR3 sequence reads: CASSQDEGWGRGLAKNIQYF. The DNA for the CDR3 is TGCGCCAGCAGCCAAGATGAGGGTTGGGGGCGGGGACTAGCCAAAAACATTCAGTACTTC.

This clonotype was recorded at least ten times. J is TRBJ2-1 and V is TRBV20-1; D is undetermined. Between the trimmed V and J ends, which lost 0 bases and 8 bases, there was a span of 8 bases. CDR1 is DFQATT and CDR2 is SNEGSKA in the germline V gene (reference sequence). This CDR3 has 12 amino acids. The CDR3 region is CSARDLVHEQFF. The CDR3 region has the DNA TGCAGTGCTAGAGATCTAGTCCATGAGCAGTTCTTC.

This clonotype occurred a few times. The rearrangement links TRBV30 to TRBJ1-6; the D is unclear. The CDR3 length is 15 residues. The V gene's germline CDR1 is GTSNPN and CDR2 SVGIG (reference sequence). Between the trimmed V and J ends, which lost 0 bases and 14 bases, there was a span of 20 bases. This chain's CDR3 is CAWSVSFFLAPTLHF. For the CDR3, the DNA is TGTGCCTGGAGTGTATCTTTCTTTTTAGCGCCCACCCTCCACTTT.

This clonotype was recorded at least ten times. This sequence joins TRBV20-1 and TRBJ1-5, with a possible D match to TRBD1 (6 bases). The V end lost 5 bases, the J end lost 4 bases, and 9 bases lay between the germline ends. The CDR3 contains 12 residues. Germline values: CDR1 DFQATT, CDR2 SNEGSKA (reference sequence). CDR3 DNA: TGCAGTGCTGGAGGGGGAAATCAGCCCCAGCATTTT. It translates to CSAGGGNQPQHF.

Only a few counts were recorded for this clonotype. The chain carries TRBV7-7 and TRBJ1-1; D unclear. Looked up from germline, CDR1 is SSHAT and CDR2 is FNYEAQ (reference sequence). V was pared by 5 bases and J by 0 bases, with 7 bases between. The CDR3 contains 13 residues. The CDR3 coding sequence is TGTGCCAGCAGCAGTGCCATGAACACTGAAGCTTTCTTT. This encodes CASSSAMNTEAFF.

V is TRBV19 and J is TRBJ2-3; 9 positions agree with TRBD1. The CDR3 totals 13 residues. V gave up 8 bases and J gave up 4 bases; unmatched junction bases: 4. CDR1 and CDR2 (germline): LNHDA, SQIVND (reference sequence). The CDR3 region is CASGDRASDTQYF. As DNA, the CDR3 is TGTGCCAGTGGGGACAGGGCATCAGATACGCAGTATTTT.

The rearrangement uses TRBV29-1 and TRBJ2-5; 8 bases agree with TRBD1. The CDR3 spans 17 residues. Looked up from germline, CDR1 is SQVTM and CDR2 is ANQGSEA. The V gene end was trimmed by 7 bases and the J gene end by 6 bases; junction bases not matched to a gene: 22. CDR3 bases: TGCAGCGCCAGCCTCCGGGCAGGGGGCCCCACCAGCCAGACCCAGTACTTC. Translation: CSASLRAGGPTSQTQYF.

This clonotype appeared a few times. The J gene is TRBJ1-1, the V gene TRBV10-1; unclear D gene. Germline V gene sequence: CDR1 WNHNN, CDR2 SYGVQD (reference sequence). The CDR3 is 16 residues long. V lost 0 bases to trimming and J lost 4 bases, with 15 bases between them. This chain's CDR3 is CASSESGLDGGTEAFF. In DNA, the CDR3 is TGCGCCAGCAGTGAGTCTGGTTTAGACGGAGGCACTGAAGCTTTCTTT.

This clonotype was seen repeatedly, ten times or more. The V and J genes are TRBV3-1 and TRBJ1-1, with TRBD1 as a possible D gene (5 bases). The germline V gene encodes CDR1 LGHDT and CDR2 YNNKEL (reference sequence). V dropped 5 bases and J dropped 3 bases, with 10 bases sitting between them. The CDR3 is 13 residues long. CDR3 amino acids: CASSKTEHTEAFF. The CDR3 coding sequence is TGTGCCAGCAGCAAGACAGAGCACACTGAAGCTTTCTTT.

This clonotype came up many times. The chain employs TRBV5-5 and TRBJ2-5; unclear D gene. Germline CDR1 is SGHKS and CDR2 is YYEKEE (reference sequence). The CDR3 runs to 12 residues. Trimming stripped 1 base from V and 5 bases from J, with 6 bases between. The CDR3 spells CASSLRGETQYF. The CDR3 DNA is TGTGCCAGCAGCTTGCGTGGGGAGACCCAGTACTTC.

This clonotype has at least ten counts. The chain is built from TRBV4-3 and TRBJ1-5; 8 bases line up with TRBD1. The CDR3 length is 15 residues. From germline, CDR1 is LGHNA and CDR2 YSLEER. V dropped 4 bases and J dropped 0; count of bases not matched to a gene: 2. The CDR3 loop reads CASSPDRVSNQPQHF. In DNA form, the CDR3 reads TGCGCCAGCAGCCCGGACAGGGTTAGCAATCAGCCCCAGCATTTT.

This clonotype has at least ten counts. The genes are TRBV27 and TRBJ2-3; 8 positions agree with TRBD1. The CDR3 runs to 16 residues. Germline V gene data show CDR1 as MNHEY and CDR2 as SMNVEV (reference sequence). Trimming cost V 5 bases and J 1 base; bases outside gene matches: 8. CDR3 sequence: CASSVLLGQGTDTQYF. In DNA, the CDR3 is TGTGCCAGCAGTGTATTGTTGGGACAGGGCACAGATACGCAGTATTTT.

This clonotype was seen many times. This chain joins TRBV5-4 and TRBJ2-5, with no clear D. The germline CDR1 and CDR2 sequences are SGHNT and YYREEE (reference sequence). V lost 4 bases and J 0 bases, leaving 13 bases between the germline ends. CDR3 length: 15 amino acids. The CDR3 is CASSGAPGHQETQYF. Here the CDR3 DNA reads TGTGCCAGCAGCGGAGCCCCGGGTCACCAAGAGACCCAGTACTTC.

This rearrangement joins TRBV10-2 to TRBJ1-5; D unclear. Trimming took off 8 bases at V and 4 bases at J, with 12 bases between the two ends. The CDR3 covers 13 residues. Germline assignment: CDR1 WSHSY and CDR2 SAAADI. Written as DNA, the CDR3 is TGCGCCAGCTGCCAGACACCAAATCAGCCCCAGCATTTT. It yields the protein CASCQTPNQPQHF.

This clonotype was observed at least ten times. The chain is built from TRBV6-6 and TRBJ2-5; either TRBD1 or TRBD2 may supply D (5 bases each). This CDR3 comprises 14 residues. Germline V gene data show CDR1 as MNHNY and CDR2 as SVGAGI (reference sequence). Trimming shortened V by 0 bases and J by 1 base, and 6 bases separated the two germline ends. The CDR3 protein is CASSYSRGQETQYF. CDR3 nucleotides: TGTGCCAGCAGTTACTCGAGGGGCCAAGAGACCCAGTACTTC.

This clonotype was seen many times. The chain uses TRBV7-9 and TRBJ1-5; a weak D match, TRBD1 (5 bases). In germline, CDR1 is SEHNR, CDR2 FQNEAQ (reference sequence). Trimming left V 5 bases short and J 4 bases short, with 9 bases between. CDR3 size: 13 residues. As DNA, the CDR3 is TGTGCCAGCAGCGAACAGGCAAATCAGCCCCAGCATTTT. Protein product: CASSEQANQPQHF.

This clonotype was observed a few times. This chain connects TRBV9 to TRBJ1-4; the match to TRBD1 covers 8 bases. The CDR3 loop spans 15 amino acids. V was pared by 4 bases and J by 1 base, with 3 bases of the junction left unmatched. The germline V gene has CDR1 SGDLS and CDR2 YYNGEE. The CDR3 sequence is CASSYTGGTNEKLFF. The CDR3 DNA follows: TGTGCCAGCAGCTATACAGGGGGAACTAATGAAAAACTGTTTTTT.

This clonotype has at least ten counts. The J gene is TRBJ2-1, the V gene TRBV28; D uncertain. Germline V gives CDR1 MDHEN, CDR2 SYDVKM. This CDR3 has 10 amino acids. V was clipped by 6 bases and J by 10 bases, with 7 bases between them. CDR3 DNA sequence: TGTGCCAGCAGCTTTACAGAGCAGTTCTTC. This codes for CASSFTEQFF.

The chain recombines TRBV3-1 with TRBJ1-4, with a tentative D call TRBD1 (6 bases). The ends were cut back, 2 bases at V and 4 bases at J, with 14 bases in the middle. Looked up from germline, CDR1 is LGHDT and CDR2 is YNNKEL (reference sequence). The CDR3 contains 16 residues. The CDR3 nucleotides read TGTGCCAGCAGCCAATCCCCGGGACAACTTAATGAAAAACTGTTTTTT. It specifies CASSQSPGQLNEKLFF.